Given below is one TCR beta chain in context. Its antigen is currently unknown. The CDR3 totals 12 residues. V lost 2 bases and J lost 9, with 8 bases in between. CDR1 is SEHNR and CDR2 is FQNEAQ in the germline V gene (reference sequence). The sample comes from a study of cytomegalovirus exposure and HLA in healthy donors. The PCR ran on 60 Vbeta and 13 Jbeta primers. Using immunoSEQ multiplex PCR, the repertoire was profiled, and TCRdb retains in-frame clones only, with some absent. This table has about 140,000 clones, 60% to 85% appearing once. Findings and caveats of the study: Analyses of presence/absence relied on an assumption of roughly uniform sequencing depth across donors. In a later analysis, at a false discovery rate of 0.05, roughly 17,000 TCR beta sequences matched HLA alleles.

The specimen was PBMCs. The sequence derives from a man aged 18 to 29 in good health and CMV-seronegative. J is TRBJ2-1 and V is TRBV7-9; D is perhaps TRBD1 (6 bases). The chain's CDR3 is CASSLLGAEQFF. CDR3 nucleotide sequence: TGTGCCAGCAGCTTACTGGGGGCTGAGCAGTTCTTC.